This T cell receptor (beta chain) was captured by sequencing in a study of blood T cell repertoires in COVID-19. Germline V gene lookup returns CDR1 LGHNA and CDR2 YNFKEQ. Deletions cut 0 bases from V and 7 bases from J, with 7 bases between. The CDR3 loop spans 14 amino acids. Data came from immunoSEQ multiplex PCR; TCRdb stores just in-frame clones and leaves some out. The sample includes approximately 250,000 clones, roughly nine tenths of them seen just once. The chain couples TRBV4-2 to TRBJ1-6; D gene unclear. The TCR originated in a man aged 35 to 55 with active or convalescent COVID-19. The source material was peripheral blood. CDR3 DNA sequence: TGTGCCAGCAGCCAAGAACAGCTAAATTCACCCCTCCACTTT. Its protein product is CASSQEQLNSPLHF.